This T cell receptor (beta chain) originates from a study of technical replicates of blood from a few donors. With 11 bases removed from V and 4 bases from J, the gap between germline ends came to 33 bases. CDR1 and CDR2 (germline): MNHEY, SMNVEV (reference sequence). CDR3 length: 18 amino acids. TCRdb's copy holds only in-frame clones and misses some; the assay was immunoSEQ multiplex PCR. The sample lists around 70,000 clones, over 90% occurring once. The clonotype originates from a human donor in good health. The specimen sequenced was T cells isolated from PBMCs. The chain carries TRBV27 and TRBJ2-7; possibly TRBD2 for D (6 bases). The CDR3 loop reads CAVSPIPTSRGYKYEQYF. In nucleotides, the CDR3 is TGTGCCGTCTCCCCCATACCTACTAGTCGGGGGTATAAATACGAGCAGTACTTC.